The sequence of this T cell receptor (beta chain) was determined in a study of T-cell reconstitution after alpha-beta-depleted transplantation in children. Trimming stripped 4 bases from V and 7 bases from J, with 16 bases between. This CDR3 contains 15 residues. Germline V lookup: CDR1 SGHAT, CDR2 FQNNGV. The library targeted TCRbeta and was prepared with unique molecular identifiers. Via MiXCR, TCRdb re-called the PCR reads, giving one row per CDR3 protein. The top ten hold 2% to 2.5% of the sample, which has approximately 350,000 distinct CDR3 sequences, approximately 10% seen once. This clonotype was obtained from a human donor who donated a stem cell graft to a child with acute lymphoblastic leukemia. This material consisted of PBMCs from the stem cell graft donor, taken from the stem cell graft. V usage is TRBV11-2 and J usage is TRBJ1-4; weak D call: TRBD1 (5 bases). The CDR3 loop is CASSSVRGRGEKLFF. CDR3 nucleotides: TGTGCCAGCAGCTCAGTACGGGGGAGAGGTGAAAAACTGTTTTTT.